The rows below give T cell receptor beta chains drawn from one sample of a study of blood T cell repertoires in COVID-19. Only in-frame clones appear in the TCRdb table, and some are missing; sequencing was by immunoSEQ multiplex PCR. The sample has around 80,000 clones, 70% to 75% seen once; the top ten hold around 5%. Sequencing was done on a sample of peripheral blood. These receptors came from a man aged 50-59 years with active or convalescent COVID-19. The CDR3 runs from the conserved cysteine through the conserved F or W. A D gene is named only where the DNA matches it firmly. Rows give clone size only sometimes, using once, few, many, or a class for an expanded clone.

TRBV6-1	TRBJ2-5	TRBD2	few	TGTGCCAGCAGTGAAGCGATAGGGGCGGGGGGGCCGCAAGAGACCCAGTACTTC	CASSEAIGAGGPQETQYF
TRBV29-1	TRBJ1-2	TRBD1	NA	TGCAGCGTTGATTCCGCAGGGGGCTATGGCTACACCTTC	CSVDSAGGYGYTF
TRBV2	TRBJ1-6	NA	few	TGTGCCAGCAGTGTAAAAAGTAGCTCCTATAATTCACCCCTCCACTTT	CASSVKSSSYNSPLHF
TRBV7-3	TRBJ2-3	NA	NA	TGTGCCAGCAGCTCCTCTAGGGGCCCTCCAGATACGCAGTATTTT	CASSSSRGPPDTQYF
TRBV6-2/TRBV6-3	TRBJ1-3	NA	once	TGTGCCAGCAGCACACTTTATGCGGGCTTCTCTGGAAACACCATATATTTT	CASSTLYAGFSGNTIYF
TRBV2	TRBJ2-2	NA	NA	TGTGCCAGCAGTCCCGGGACTTTGACCGGGGAGCTGTTTTTT	CASSPGTLTGELFF
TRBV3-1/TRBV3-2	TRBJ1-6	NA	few	TGTGCCAGCAGCCCTCCTGACAGGAGACCCTTGAGCCTCCACTTT	CASSPPDRRPLSLHF
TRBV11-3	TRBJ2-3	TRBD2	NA	TGTGCCAGCAGCTTAGAGAGGCGGACTAGCGGGGGAACAGATACGCAGTATTTT	CASSLERRTSGGTDTQYF
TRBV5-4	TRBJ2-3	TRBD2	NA	TGTGCCAGCAGCTTGTCGAGCGGGGGCCGCGGGCCAGATACGCAGTATTTT	CASSLSSGGRGPDTQYF
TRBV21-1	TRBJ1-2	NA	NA	TGTGCCAGCAGCAAAGACCATCCAGGGCGAAACTATGGCTACACCTTC	CASSKDHPGRNYGYTF
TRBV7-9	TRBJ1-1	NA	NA	TGTGCCAGCAGCTTAGGCCGGTTAAAAAGAACAGGTGAAGCTTTCTTT	CASSLGRLKRTGEAFF
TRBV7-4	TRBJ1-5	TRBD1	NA	TGTGCCAGCGAGGTAACAGGGGAAAATCAGCCCCAGCATTTT	CASEVTGENQPQHF
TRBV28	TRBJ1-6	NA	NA	TGTGCCAGCAGTTTTGGTAGGGGGACTTCACCCCTCCACTTT	CASSFGRGTSPLHF
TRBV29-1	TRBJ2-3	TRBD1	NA	TGCAGCGTTGATCCCGACAGGGTCACGCAGTATTTT	CSVDPDRVTQYF
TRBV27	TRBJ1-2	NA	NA	TGTGCCACCTGGGGGGGCGGCTATGGCTACACCTTC	CATWGGGYGYTF
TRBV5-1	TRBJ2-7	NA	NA	TGCGCCAGCAGCTTGGCCAGGTCCACGGCCCCATCCGAGCAGTACTTC	CASSLARSTAPSEQYF
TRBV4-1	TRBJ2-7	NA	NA	TGCGCCAGCAGCCAAACCGAGGCCCTAGTCGAGCAGTACTTC	CASSQTEALVEQYF
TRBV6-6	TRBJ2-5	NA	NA	TGTGCCAGCAGTTACTCGTCTGTAGATCAAGAGACCCAGTACTTC	CASSYSSVDQETQYF
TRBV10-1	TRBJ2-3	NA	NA	TGCGCCAGCAGTGCCGGCGGGGGCACAGATACGCAGTATTTT	CASSAGGGTDTQYF
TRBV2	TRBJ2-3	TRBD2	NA	TGTGCCAGCAATAGCGGGGGTACAGATACGCAGTATTTT	CASNSGGTDTQYF
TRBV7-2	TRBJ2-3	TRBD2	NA	TGTGCCAGCAGCTGGACTAGCGCCGGGGATACGCAGTATTTT	CASSWTSAGDTQYF
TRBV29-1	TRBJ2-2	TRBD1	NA	TGCAGCGGGCAGGGGGCCGGGGAGCTGTTTTTT	CSGQGAGELFF
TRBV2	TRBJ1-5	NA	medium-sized	TGTGCCAGCAGTGGAGGCCCTAATCAGCCCCAGCATTTT	CASSGGPNQPQHF
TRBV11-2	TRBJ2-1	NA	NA	TGTGCCAGCAGCAACACATTTAGCGATCGCACCTACAATGAGCAGTTCTTC	CASSNTFSDRTYNEQFF
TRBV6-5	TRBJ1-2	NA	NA	TGTGCCAGCAGACCCTCGGGTATTAGGCTTTACACCTTC	CASRPSGIRLYTF
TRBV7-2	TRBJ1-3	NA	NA	TGTGCCAGCAGCGTCACAGGGATGGGAAACACCATATATTTT	CASSVTGMGNTIYF
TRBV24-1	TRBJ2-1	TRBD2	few	TGTGCCACCAGTGACCCCACTAGCGGGGGGGCCCATGAGCAGTTCTTC	CATSDPTSGGAHEQFF
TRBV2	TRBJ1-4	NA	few	TGTGCCAGCAGTGAAATGCAGGTTTATAATGAAAAACTGTTTTTT	CASSEMQVYNEKLFF
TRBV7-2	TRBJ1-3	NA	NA	TGTGCCAGCAGGTATCCGGGACAAAGAAACACCATATATTTT	CASRYPGQRNTIYF
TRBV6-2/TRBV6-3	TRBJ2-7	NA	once	TGTGCCAGCAGTTTATGGACATTAAACGAGCAGTACTTC	CASSLWTLNEQYF
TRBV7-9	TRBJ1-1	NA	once	TGTGCCAGCAGCTTAAATATCAGGGGGAACACTGAAGCTTTCTTT	CASSLNIRGNTEAFF
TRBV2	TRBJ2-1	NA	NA	TGTGCCAGCAGTCCCCCCCAGGGCTCCTACAATGAGCAGTTCTTC	CASSPPQGSYNEQFF
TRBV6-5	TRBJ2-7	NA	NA	TGTGCCAGCAGCCAGGACTACGAGCAGTACTTC	CASSQDYEQYF
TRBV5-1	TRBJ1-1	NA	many	TGCGCCAGCAACCATAGGGGCGGCACTGAAGCTTTCTTT	CASNHRGGTEAFF
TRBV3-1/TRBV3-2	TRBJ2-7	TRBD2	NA	TGTGCCAGCAGCCCATCTTTTTGGACTAGCGGGGGGTCATCCTACGAGCAGTACTTC	CASSPSFWTSGGSSYEQYF